One T cell receptor (beta chain) is described in this entry. Its antigen is still unknown. TCRB transcripts that were expressed got sequenced, as all of the isolated RNA had been reverse transcribed. The method was immunoSEQ multiplex PCR; TCRdb's version includes in-frame clones alone and lacks a portion of them. The table lists some 150,000 clones, around 9.3% of them singletons. The sample belongs to a study of beta chain features in type 1 diabetes. Study-level results: The VDJ junctions of type 1 diabetes patients carried fewer insertions and more deletions.

The CDR3 loop spans 16 amino acids. Unmatched junction bases numbered 13, after V lost 7 bases and J lost 7 bases. The chain uses TRBV6-7 and TRBJ2-2; 9 positions agree with TRBD1. Being an ORF, TRBV6-7 has a function that is uncertain. Sequencing was performed on naive CD4+ T cells from blood. The clonotype originates from a man between 18 and 35 years old in good health. The DNA for the CDR3 is TGTGCCAGCAAGCACCCGGGACAGGGTCGCGTCGGGGAGCTGTTTTTT. Translating gives CASKHPGQGRVGELFF.